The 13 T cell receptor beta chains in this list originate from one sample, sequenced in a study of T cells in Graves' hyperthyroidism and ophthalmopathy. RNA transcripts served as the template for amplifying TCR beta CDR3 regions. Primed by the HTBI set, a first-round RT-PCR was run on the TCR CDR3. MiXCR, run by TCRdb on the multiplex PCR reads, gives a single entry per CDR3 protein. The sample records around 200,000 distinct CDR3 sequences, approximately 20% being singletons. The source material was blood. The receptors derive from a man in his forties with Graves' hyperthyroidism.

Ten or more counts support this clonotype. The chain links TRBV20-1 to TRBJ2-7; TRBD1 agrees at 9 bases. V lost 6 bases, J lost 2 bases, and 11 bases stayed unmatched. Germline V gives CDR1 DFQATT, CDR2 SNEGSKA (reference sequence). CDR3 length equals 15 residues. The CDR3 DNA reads TGCAGTGCCCTGGGTACGGACAGGGGTGCCTACGAGCAGTACTTC. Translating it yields CSALGTDRGAYEQYF.

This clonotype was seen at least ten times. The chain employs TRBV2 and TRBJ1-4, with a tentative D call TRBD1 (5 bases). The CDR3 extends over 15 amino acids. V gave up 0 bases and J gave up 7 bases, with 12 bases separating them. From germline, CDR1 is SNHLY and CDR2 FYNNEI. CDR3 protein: CASSEAYGDGEKLFF. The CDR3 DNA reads TGTGCCAGCAGTGAAGCGTATGGGGACGGTGAAAAACTGTTTTTT. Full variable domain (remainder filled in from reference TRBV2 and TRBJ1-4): EPEVTQTPSHQVTQMGQEVILRCVPISNHLYFYWYRQILGQKVEFLVSFYNNEISEKSEIFDDQFSVERPDGSNFTLKIRSTKLEDSAMYFCASSEAYGDGEKLFFGSGTQLSVL.

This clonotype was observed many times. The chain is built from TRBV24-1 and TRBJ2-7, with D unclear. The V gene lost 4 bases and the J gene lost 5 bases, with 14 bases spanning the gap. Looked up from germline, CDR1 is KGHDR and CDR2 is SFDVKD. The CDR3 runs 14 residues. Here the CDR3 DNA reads TGTGCCACCAGTGACTCCTCTAGTGGCGACGAGCAGTACTTC. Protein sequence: CATSDSSSGDEQYF.

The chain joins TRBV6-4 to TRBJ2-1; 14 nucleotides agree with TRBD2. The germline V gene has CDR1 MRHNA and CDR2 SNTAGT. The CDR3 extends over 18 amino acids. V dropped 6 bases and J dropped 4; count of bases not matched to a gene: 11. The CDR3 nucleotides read TGTGCCAGCAGCTATACCGGGACTAGCGGGGGCCTTTACAATGAGCAGTTCTTC. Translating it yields CASSYTGTSGGLYNEQFF.

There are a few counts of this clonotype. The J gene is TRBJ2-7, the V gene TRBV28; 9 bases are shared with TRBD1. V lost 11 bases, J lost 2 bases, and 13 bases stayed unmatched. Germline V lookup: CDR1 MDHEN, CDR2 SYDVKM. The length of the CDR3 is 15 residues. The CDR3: CAVGTGSFATYEQYF. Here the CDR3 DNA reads TGTGCCGTGGGGACAGGGAGTTTCGCAACCTACGAGCAGTACTTC.

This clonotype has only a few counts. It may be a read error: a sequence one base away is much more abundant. The CDR3 spells CASSQMLGKFGGQYF. CDR3 DNA: TGTGCCAGCAGCCAGATGCTGGGGAAATTTGGGGGGCAGTACTTC. The chain is built from TRBV11-1 and TRBJ2-7; either TRBD1 or TRBD2 may fit D (5 bases each). Germline V gene data show CDR1 as SGHAT and CDR2 as FQDESV (reference sequence). The V end was cut by 5 bases, the J end by 9 bases, with 23 bases between. This CDR3 is built from 15 residues.

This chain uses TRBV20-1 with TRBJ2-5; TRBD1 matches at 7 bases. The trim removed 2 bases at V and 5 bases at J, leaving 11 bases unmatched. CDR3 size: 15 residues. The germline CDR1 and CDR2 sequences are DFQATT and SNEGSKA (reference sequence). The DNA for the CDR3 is TGCAGTGCTAGACCTCAGGGGGTGGAGATGGAGACCCAGTACTTC. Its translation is CSARPQGVEMETQYF.

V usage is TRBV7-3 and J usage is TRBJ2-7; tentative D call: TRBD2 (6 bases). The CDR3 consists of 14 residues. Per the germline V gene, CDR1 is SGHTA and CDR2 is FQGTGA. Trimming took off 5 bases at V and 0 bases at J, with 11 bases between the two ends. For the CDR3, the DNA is TGTGCCAGCAGCCCGTCTAGCGTCTCCTACGAGCAGTACTTC. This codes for CASSPSSVSYEQYF.

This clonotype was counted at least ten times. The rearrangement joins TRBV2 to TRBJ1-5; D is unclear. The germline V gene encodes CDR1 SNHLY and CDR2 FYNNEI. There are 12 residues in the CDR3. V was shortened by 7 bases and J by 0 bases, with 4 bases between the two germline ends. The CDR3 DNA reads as TGTGCCAGCAAAAATAGCAATCAGCCCCAGCATTTT. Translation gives CASKNSNQPQHF.

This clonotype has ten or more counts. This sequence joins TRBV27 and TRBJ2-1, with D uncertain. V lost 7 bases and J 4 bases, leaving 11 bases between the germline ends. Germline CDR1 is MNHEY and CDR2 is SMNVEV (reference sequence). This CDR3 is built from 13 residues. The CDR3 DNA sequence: TGTGCCAGCACCCCGTCCCCTTACAATGAGCAGTTCTTC. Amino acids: CASTPSPYNEQFF.

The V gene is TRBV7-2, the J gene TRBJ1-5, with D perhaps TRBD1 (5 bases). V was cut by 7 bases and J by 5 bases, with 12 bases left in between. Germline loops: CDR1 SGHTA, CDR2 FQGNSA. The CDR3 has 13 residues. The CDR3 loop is CASTWGRDQPQHF. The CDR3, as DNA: TGTGCCAGCACCTGGGGCAGAGATCAGCCCCAGCATTTT.

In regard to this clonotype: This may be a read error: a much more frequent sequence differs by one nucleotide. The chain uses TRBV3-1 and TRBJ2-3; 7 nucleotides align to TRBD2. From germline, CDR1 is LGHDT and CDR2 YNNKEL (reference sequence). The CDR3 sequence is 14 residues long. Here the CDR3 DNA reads TGTGCCAACAGCCAAGGCGGGGGACCAGATACGCAGTATTTT. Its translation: CANSQGGGPDTQYF.

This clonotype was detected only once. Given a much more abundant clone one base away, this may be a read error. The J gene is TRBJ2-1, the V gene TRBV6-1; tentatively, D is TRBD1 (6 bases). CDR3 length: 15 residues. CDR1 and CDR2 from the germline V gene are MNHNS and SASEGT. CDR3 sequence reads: CASSPRGYSCNEQFF. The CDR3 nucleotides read TGTGCCAGCAGCCCCAGGGGTTACTCCTGCAATGAGCAGTTCTTC.